The next 27 T cell receptor beta chains were all read from a single sample in a study of T cell responses to AZD1222 COVID-19 vaccine. Clones were sequenced by immunoSEQ multiplex PCR, and TCRdb holds only the in-frame ones, with some missing. The table lists fewer than 200,000 clones, approximately 92% of them singletons. Sequenced material: peripheral blood, taken on day 0 of AZD1222 vaccination. These receptors originate from an adult in good health.

This chain joins TRBV29-1 and TRBJ1-2; no firm D call. This CDR3 has 12 residues. Trimming took 4 bases from V and 6 from J, leaving 12 bases between them. Germline V gene data show CDR1 as SQVTM and CDR2 as ANQGSEA. In DNA, the CDR3 is TGCAGCGTTGTAAGGGAGGTCGATGGCTACACCTTC. It specifies CSVVREVDGYTF.

V is TRBV5-1 and J is TRBJ1-5; tentative D call: TRBD1 (5 bases). V was pared by 1 base and J by 4 bases, with 12 bases between. This CDR3 region has 15 residues. CDR1 SGHRS and CDR2 YFSETQ come from the germline V gene. CDR3 nucleotides: TGCGCCAGCAGCTTGACCGACAGCGTTAATCAGCCCCAGCATTTT. Translation gives CASSLTDSVNQPQHF.

V usage is TRBV18 and J usage is TRBJ1-2, with D possibly matching TRBD1 (5 bases). V shed 4 bases and J shed 6 bases, with 9 bases lying between them. Looked up from germline, CDR1 is KGHSH and CDR2 is LQKENI. The CDR3 has 12 amino acids. DNA for the CDR3: TGTGCCAGCTCACTAGACAGTAATGGCTACACCTTC. Residues: CASSLDSNGYTF.

The rearrangement links TRBV21-1 to TRBJ2-7; TRBD1, as called in the table, went unchecked against the DNA. TRBV21-1 corresponds to a pseudogene. The CDR3 runs to 12 residues. The CDR3 nucleotides read TGTGCCAGCAGCCCACAGGGGTACGAGCAGTACGTC. As protein: CASSPQGYEQYV.

The chain combines TRBV18 with TRBJ1-2; D unclear. The ends were cut back, 2 bases at V and 7 bases at J, with 14 bases in the middle. Per the germline V gene, CDR1 is KGHSH and CDR2 is LQKENI. CDR3 length: 14 amino acids. The CDR3 coding sequence is TGTGCCAGCTCACCATATGATCGAGGCACTGGCTACACCTTC. Its translation: CASSPYDRGTGYTF.

J is TRBJ2-2 and V is TRBV19; D might be TRBD1 (6 bases). Germline V gene sequence: CDR1 LNHDA, CDR2 SQIVND (reference sequence). V gave up 2 bases and J gave up 2 bases, with 15 bases separating them. The CDR3 consists of 17 residues. In nucleotides, the CDR3 is TGTGCCAGTAGTATAATTGGGCAGGGGCCTAACACCGGGGAGCTGTTTTTT. Amino acids: CASSIIGQGPNTGELFF.

This sequence joins TRBV19 and TRBJ1-1; maybe TRBD1 (6 bases). Trimming took off 9 bases at V and 1 base at J, with 18 bases between the two ends. CDR1 LNHDA and CDR2 SQIVND come from the germline V gene (reference sequence). There are 15 residues in the CDR3. As DNA, the CDR3 is TGTGCCAGCTCCCAAGGGGGGAGATCGAACACTGAAGCTTTCTTT. This encodes CASSQGGRSNTEAFF. The variable domain in full, with the rest retrieved from reference TRBV19 and TRBJ1-1, is DGGITQSPKYLFRKEGQNVTLSCEQNLNHDAMYWYRQDPGQGLRLIYYSQIVNDFQKGDIAEGYSVSREKKESFPLTVTSAQKNPTAFYLCASSQGGRSNTEAFFGQGTRLTVV.

V is TRBV7-9 and J is TRBJ2-7, with 10 positions matching TRBD2. Trimming took 5 bases from V and 12 from J; bases not matched to a gene: 16. Germline CDR1 reads SEHNR; CDR2 reads FQNEAQ (reference sequence). CDR3 length equals 15 residues. The chain's CDR3 is CASSLLAGNDLRVYF. CDR3 bases: TGTGCCAGCAGCCTACTAGCGGGAAACGACCTACGGGTGTACTTC.

The V call is TRBV5-5, the J call TRBJ2-3, with TRBD2 matching 11 bases. Per the germline V gene, CDR1 is SGHKS and CDR2 is YYEKEE (reference sequence). This CDR3 is 16 amino acids long. The V segment lost 0 bases and the J segment 3 bases; nucleotides outside the gene matches: 3. CDR3 nucleotides: TGTGCCAGCAGCTTGGCGGCTAGCGGGGGGACAGATACGCAGTATTTT. Its translation: CASSLAASGGTDTQYF.

The chain links TRBV4-3 to TRBJ2-2; D gene unclear. V was pared by 0 bases and J by 4 bases, with 12 bases between. The germline V gene has CDR1 LGHNA and CDR2 YSLEER. This CDR3 has 16 amino acids. CDR3 in amino acids: CASSQDLAATTGELFF. Here the CDR3 DNA reads TGCGCCAGCAGCCAAGATCTGGCCGCGACCACCGGGGAGCTGTTTTTT.

The rearrangement uses TRBV19 and TRBJ2-3, with D perhaps given as TRBD1 or TRBD2 (5 bases each). CDR1 is LNHDA and CDR2 is SQIVND in the germline V gene (reference sequence). Trimming stripped 4 bases from V and 8 bases from J, with 19 bases between. This CDR3 contains 15 residues. CDR3 nucleotide sequence: TGTGCCAGTAGTACACTCGGGGACCACAGAGGTACGCAGTATTTT. Protein: CASSTLGDHRGTQYF.

This rearrangement joins TRBV10-3 to TRBJ2-1; D possibly uses TRBD1 or TRBD2 (5 bases each). The V end was cut by 5 bases, the J end by 7 bases, with 21 bases between. Per the germline V gene, CDR1 is ENHRY and CDR2 is SYGVKD. The CDR3 totals 16 residues. In DNA form, the CDR3 reads TGTGCCATCAGTTATCGTCCGGGACCAAGGGGTAATGAGCAGTTCTTC. Translation: CAISYRPGPRGNEQFF.

This clone was observed once. This chain uses TRBV28 with TRBJ1-2; D perhaps matches TRBD1 (6 bases). CDR1 is MDHEN, CDR2 SYDVKM, per germline. The V end lost 5 bases, the J end lost 4 bases, and 17 bases lay between the germline ends. This CDR3 spans 15 amino acids. The DNA of the CDR3 is TGTGCCAGCAGTCCCGGTAGGGGGGGCGGCTATGGCTACACCTTC. It specifies CASSPGRGGGYGYTF.

The J gene is TRBJ1-1, the V gene TRBV18, with unresolved D. Germline V gene lookup returns CDR1 KGHSH and CDR2 LQKENI. The V end was cut by 3 bases, the J end by 1 base, with 12 bases between. The CDR3 contains 15 residues. CDR3: CASSPGAQENTEAFF. In DNA, the CDR3 is TGTGCCAGCTCACCTGGAGCTCAGGAGAACACTGAAGCTTTCTTT.

The chain has TRBV27 and TRBJ2-2, with 7 nucleotides matching TRBD2. CDR1 MNHEY and CDR2 SMNVEV come from the germline V gene (reference sequence). The V and J ends lost 5 bases and 1 base, in that order; junction bases with no gene match: 4. The CDR3 consists of 15 residues. This CDR3 is CASSPLAENTGELFF. The CDR3 coding sequence is TGTGCCAGCAGTCCCCTAGCGGAGAACACCGGGGAGCTGTTTTTT.

V usage is TRBV27 and J usage is TRBJ1-1, with D possibly matching TRBD1 (5 bases). Trimming shortened V by 0 bases and J by 4 bases, and 9 bases separated the two germline ends. The CDR3 is 14 residues long. CDR1 MNHEY and CDR2 SMNVEV come from the germline V gene (reference sequence). The CDR3 reads CASSLSTGATEAFF. CDR3 in DNA: TGTGCCAGCAGTTTATCTACCGGGGCCACTGAAGCTTTCTTT.

The rearrangement uses TRBV19 and TRBJ1-1; D call uncertain. The CDR3 totals 16 residues. V lost 7 bases and J lost 1, with 19 bases in between. CDR1 is LNHDA and CDR2 is SQIVND in the germline V gene (reference sequence). The CDR3 bases are TGTGCCAGTATTAAGAGATTGAGGGCGGAGAACACTGAAGCTTTCTTT. This codes for CASIKRLRAENTEAFF.

V and J are TRBV6-5 and TRBJ2-4, with D possibly TRBD2 on 6 matching bases. Germline V CDR1 and CDR2: MNHEY, SVGAGI. Trimming took 6 bases from V and 2 from J, leaving 14 bases between them. The CDR3 extends over 15 amino acids. CDR3 protein: CASSGAGISKNIQYF. The DNA of the CDR3 is TGTGCCAGCAGCGGCGCGGGAATATCCAAAAACATTCAGTACTTC.

The chain combines TRBV7-2 with TRBJ2-1; D not certain. In germline, CDR1 is SGHTA, CDR2 FQGNSA. Trimming pared 2 bases from V and 7 bases from J, leaving 6 bases between. CDR3 length: 12 amino acids. DNA for the CDR3: TGTGCCAGCAGCTTATTTTGGAATGAGCAGTTCTTC. Encoded protein: CASSLFWNEQFF.

This sequence joins TRBV2 and TRBJ2-2, with 9 bases lining up with TRBD2. With 11 bases clipped from V and 1 base from J, the junction kept 5 bases outside the gene matches. Germline V CDR1 and CDR2: SNHLY, FYNNEI. The CDR3 is 14 amino acids. DNA of the CDR3: TGTGCCCGGGGGCGGGAGGGGAACACCGGGGAGCTGTTTTTT. The encoded protein is CARGREGNTGELFF.

J is TRBJ2-7 and V is TRBV5-1, with 11 nucleotides matching TRBD2. Per germline, CDR1 SGHRS and CDR2 YFSETQ. The ends lost 0 bases at V and 6 bases at J; junction bases unmatched: 17. This CDR3 has 19 amino acids. The CDR3 nucleotides are TGCGCCAGCAGCTTGGTCCCCCTGAGTCTACTAGCGGGAGCAGTCGAGCAGTACTTC. Translation gives CASSLVPLSLLAGAVEQYF.

V gene TRBV27 combines with J gene TRBJ1-2; D unresolved. The CDR3 consists of 14 residues. Trimming stripped 5 bases from V and 4 bases from J, with 14 bases between. In germline, CDR1 is MNHEY, CDR2 SMNVEV (reference sequence). As DNA, the CDR3 is TGTGCCAGCAGTCCGTATAGCAAGGGCTATGGCTACACCTTC. Protein product: CASSPYSKGYGYTF.

The chain recombines TRBV27 with TRBJ2-2; the D gene is possibly TRBD2 (6 bases). Deletions cut 8 bases from V and 5 bases from J, with 18 bases between. This CDR3 is 15 amino acids long. Germline CDR1 reads MNHEY; CDR2 reads SMNVEV (reference sequence). The CDR3: CASGTLGGYTGELFF. The CDR3, as DNA: TGTGCCAGCGGTACGCTCGGGGGATATACCGGGGAGCTGTTTTTT.

The rearrangement joins TRBV7-9 to TRBJ2-5; D may be TRBD2 (6 bases). The V end was cut by 7 bases, the J end by 4 bases, with 16 bases between. This CDR3 spans 14 amino acids. Germline V lookup: CDR1 SEHNR, CDR2 FQNEAQ (reference sequence). The CDR3 DNA sequence: TGTGCCAGCAAGAGCGGGCGAGCCAGAGAGACCCAGTACTTC. Translation gives CASKSGRARETQYF.

V usage is TRBV6-5 and J usage is TRBJ2-7; D is undetermined. The CDR3 length is 13 residues. The germline V and J ends were trimmed by 10 bases and 5 bases, with 18 bases remaining between them. CDR1 MNHEY and CDR2 SVGAGI come from the germline V gene. The CDR3 nucleotides read TGTGCCACCTCCGGGCGGAGCGTAGACGAGCAGTACTTC. It encodes CATSGRSVDEQYF.

This clone was counted a single time. CDR3 DNA sequence: TGTGCCAGCAGTTATAGGGACACTGAAGCTTTCTTT. It encodes CASSYRDTEAFF. The V and J genes are TRBV12-3 or TRBV12-4 and TRBJ1-1; D is unclear. Trimming pared 4 bases from V and 3 bases from J, leaving 6 bases between. This CDR3 spans 12 amino acids.

This sequence joins TRBV4-3 and TRBJ1-2; D might be TRBD1 (5 bases). The CDR3 length is 14 residues. Germline CDR1 LGHNA, CDR2 YSLEER. With 0 bases removed from V and 8 bases from J, the gap between germline ends came to 13 bases. CDR3 sequence (DNA): TGCGCCAGCAGCCAAGATGGGGCTCTAAGGGGCTACACCTTC. This codes for CASSQDGALRGYTF.